This TCR beta chain stems from a study of blood T cell repertoires in COVID-19. Assay: immunoSEQ multiplex PCR; the TCRdb copy retains only in-frame clones and omits some. The sample includes approximately 74,000 clones, roughly three quarters of them seen just once. The germline gives CDR1 SGHTA, CDR2 FQGNSA. The CDR3 extends over 19 amino acids. Between the trimmed V and J ends, which lost 0 bases and 2 bases, there was a span of 22 bases. This chain uses TRBV7-2 with TRBJ2-5; D is possibly TRBD2 (6 bases). The receptor was derived from a man aged 60-69 years with acute or convalescent COVID-19. Sequencing was done on a sample of peripheral blood. CDR3 sequence: CASSLASGRTLGGQETQYF. The CDR3 nucleotides are TGTGCCAGCAGCTTAGCCTCCGGGAGAACCCTTGGGGGACAAGAGACCCAGTACTTC.